This T cell receptor (beta chain) was retrieved from a study of cytomegalovirus exposure and HLA in healthy donors. The study ran its PCR with 60 Vbeta and 13 Jbeta primers. Method: immunoSEQ multiplex PCR; TCRdb's copy keeps in-frame clones and lacks some. The sample has around 150,000 clones, around 80% seen once. At the time of sampling, donors were nominally healthy, though unrecorded immune exposures were likely. A note on this clone: Its antigen is currently unknown.

Study-wide results and caveats: Researchers catalogued 164 TCR beta chains as cytomegalovirus-associated.

V shed 1 base and J shed 3 bases, with 13 bases lying between them. CDR3 length: 15 amino acids. Per germline, CDR1 MGHRA and CDR2 YSYEKL. The source is a girl between 10 and 17 years old in good health and CMV-seropositive. The chain carries TRBV4-1 and TRBJ2-7, with D maybe TRBD2 (5 bases). Sequenced input: PBMCs. CDR3 region: CASSQAPSRIYEQYF. The CDR3 DNA reads as TGCGCCAGCAGCCAAGCTCCTAGCAGGATCTACGAGCAGTACTTC.